What follows are 19 T cell receptor beta chains derived from one specimen sequenced in a study of cytomegalovirus exposure and HLA in healthy donors. This PCR relied on a set of 60 Vbeta primers and 13 Jbeta primers. Method: immunoSEQ multiplex PCR; TCRdb's copy keeps in-frame clones and lacks some. Of under 200,000 clones listed, about 81% are singletons. Source material: PBMCs. These receptors originate from a woman aged 18-29 years in good health and CMV-seronegative.

The rearrangement uses TRBV15 and TRBJ2-5; 8 bases line up with TRBD2. Germline loops: CDR1 LNHNV, CDR2 YYDKDF (reference sequence). The CDR3 has 15 amino acids. J gave up 4 bases and V 2 bases, and 6 bases lay outside the gene matches. The CDR3 loop reads CATSRPTSGAETQYF. The CDR3 DNA follows: TGTGCCACCAGCAGACCTACTAGCGGAGCAGAGACCCAGTACTTC.

This chain links TRBV30 with TRBJ1-4, with a possible D match to TRBD1 (5 bases). CDR1 is GTSNPN, CDR2 SVGIG, per germline (reference sequence). The CDR3 loop spans 14 amino acids. The ends were cut back, 3 bases at V and 8 bases at J, with 16 bases in the middle. As DNA, the CDR3 is TGTGCCTGGAGCCTGACCGGCGGGGGGGAAAAACTGTTTTTT. Protein sequence: CAWSLTGGGEKLFF.

This clone was counted a few times. This chain links TRBV7-9 with TRBJ2-1, with 8 bases that match TRBD2. This CDR3 is 15 amino acids long. With V trimmed by 6 bases and J by 5 bases, 9 bases remained unmatched. Germline V gives CDR1 SEHNR, CDR2 FQNEAQ (reference sequence). Here the CDR3 DNA reads TGTGCCAGCAGTTTAAGCGGGGGAAACCACAATGAGCAGTTCTTC. Residues: CASSLSGGNHNEQFF.

V gene TRBV5-1 combines with J gene TRBJ2-7, with TRBD2 matching 7 bases. CDR1 and CDR2 (germline): SGHRS, YFSETQ. The CDR3 runs 14 residues. The V segment lost 0 bases and the J segment 6 bases; nucleotides outside the gene matches: 6. For the CDR3, the DNA is TGCGCCAGCAGCTTGGATTCGGGGGGTTCCGAGCAGTACTTC. Translation: CASSLDSGGSEQYF.

The rearrangement links TRBV7-3 to TRBJ2-2; the D gene is possibly TRBD1 (5 bases). Trimming took off 3 bases at V and 2 bases at J, with 16 bases between the two ends. The CDR3 spans 17 residues. CDR1 SGHTA and CDR2 FQGTGA come from the germline V gene. CDR3 nucleotides: TGTGCCAGCAGCTTTAGGACACCCCGAAAAAACACCGGGGAGCTGTTTTTT. Encoded protein: CASSFRTPRKNTGELFF.

A single count supports this clone. Other DNA sequences of this sample code for an identical CDR3. The CDR3 spells CASSPTPWTGLGYTF. The CDR3 DNA reads as TGTGCCAGCAGCCCGACCCCGTGGACAGGGCTTGGCTACACCTTC. The chain combines TRBV7-8 with TRBJ1-2; 8 nucleotides match TRBD1. The CDR3 spans 15 residues. V lost 5 bases and J lost 7; bases outside the gene matches: 12. CDR1 is SGHVS, CDR2 FQNEAQ, per germline.

The chain is built from TRBV7-8 and TRBJ1-5; 8 nucleotides align to TRBD1. Germline V gives CDR1 SGHVS, CDR2 FQNEAQ. The CDR3 has 15 amino acids. Trimming took 1 base from V and 5 from J; bases not matched to a gene: 4. DNA for the CDR3: TGTGCCAGCAGCTTAGGTACAGGGGGAGATCAGCCCCAGCATTTT. Its translation: CASSLGTGGDQPQHF.

As for this clone: One junction end does not reproduce the germline sequence, and a read error may be involved. The gene calls are TRBV7-9 and TRBJ1-1, with a weak D call TRBD1 (6 bases). The CDR3 loop spans 15 amino acids. Germline CDR1 is SEHNR and CDR2 is FQNEAQ (reference sequence). Written as DNA, the CDR3 is TGTTCCAGCAGCTTAGTCAACCGGGACACCTCAGCCGCTTTCTTT. This sequence encodes CSSSLVNRDTSAAFF.

CDR3 bases: TGCGCCAGCACCCTAGGACTAGCGGGAGGAGACACAGATACGCAGTATTTT. This gives the protein CASTLGLAGGDTDTQYF. The chain has TRBV10-2 and TRBJ2-3; 14 positions match TRBD2. V gave up 7 bases and J gave up 2 bases; unmatched junction bases: 8. CDR3 length: 17 amino acids. The V gene's germline CDR1 is WSHSY and CDR2 SAAADI.

This chain connects TRBV2 to TRBJ2-3; the D gene is possibly TRBD2 (5 bases). This CDR3 comprises 11 residues. Between the trimmed V and J ends, which lost 3 bases and 11 bases, there was a span of 9 bases. Per germline, CDR1 SNHLY and CDR2 FYNNEI. The CDR3 spells CASSEGSGQYF. The CDR3, as DNA: TGTGCCAGCAGTGAGGGCAGCGGGCAGTATTTT. The full variable domain, its missing parts supplied by reference TRBV2 and TRBJ2-3, is EPEVTQTPSHQVTQMGQEVILRCVPISNHLYFYWYRQILGQKVEFLVSFYNNEISEKSEIFDDQFSVERPDGSNFTLKIRSTKLEDSAMYFCASSEGSGQYFGPGTRLTVL.

V usage is TRBV7-3 and J usage is TRBJ2-1; TRBD2 matches 13 bases. Germline-derived CDR1 and CDR2 are SGHTA and FQGTGA. The CDR3 covers 14 residues. The trim removed 4 bases at V and 8 bases at J, leaving 2 bases unmatched. The CDR3 protein is CASSSGLAGDEQFF. The CDR3 nucleotides are TGTGCCAGCAGCTCCGGACTAGCGGGGGATGAGCAGTTCTTC. Based on the CDR3 plus reference TRBV7-3 and TRBJ2-1, the full variable domain is GAGVSQTPSNKVTEKGKYVELRCDPISGHTALYWYRQSLGQGPEFLIYFQGTGAADDSGLPNDRFFAVRPEGSVSTLKIQRTERGDSAVYLCASSSGLAGDEQFFGPGTRLTVL.

This CDR3 reads CASAGGVTMTGELFF. The CDR3 DNA reads TGTGCCAGCGCCGGGGGGGTCACGATGACCGGGGAGCTGTTTTTT. This chain connects TRBV2 to TRBJ2-2, with 8 bases identical to TRBD2. The CDR3 runs 15 residues. The germline V gene encodes CDR1 SNHLY and CDR2 FYNNEI. Losses at the gene ends were 8 bases for V and 5 bases for J; bases not matched to a gene: 10.

The chain joins TRBV11-2 to TRBJ2-2; TRBD1 agrees at 7 bases. After removal of 5 bases from V and 0 bases from J, the junction contained 9 bases not matched to a gene. CDR3 size: 17 residues. CDR1 and CDR2 (germline): SGHAT, FQNNGV. The CDR3 coding sequence is TGTGCCAGCAGCCAATTTTCCGGGACAGCGAACACCGGGGAGCTGTTTTTT. Amino acid sequence: CASSQFSGTANTGELFF.

The chain employs TRBV28 and TRBJ2-5, with a possible D match to TRBD1 (7 bases). The CDR3 loop spans 15 amino acids. The V and J ends lost 2 bases and 5 bases respectively, with 15 bases between them. The V gene's germline CDR1 is MDHEN and CDR2 SYDVKM. The CDR3 nucleotides read TGTGCCAGCAGTTTACTCACAGGGGAGGTCGAGACCCAGTACTTC. Encoded protein: CASSLLTGEVETQYF.

The chain uses TRBV27 and TRBJ2-7; 9 bases map to TRBD2. The CDR3 sequence is 14 residues long. Germline V lookup: CDR1 MNHEY, CDR2 SMNVEV (reference sequence). The V and J ends lost 2 bases and 2 bases, in that order; junction bases with no gene match: 1. CDR3 nucleotide sequence: TGTGCCAGCAGTTTAGCGGGAGGGCCCTACGAGCAGTACTTC. Translated: CASSLAGGPYEQYF.

This clone was detected once. The J gene is TRBJ2-7, the V gene TRBV5-5; TRBD1 is a possible D gene (7 bases). Trimming took 5 bases from V and 4 from J, leaving 13 bases between them. The V gene's germline CDR1 is SGHKS and CDR2 YYEKEE (reference sequence). The CDR3 consists of 13 residues. DNA for the CDR3: TGTGCCAGCAGGCAGACAGGGAGGTACGAGCAGTACTTC. Protein sequence: CASRQTGRYEQYF.

This clone came up once. The chain combines TRBV28 with TRBJ2-6; TRBD1 matches at 7 bases. Losses at the gene ends were 7 bases for V and 0 bases for J; bases not matched to a gene: 24. Germline V CDR1 and CDR2: MDHEN, SYDVKM. The CDR3 spans 22 residues. CDR3 coding DNA: TGTGCCAGCAATCAGTTTCGTGGCACAGGGGTGGTAGGACTCTCTGGGGCCAACGTCCTGACTTTC. Translating it yields CASNQFRGTGVVGLSGANVLTF.

V and J are TRBV29-1 and TRBJ2-1; 8 positions agree with TRBD2. The CDR3 covers 13 residues. J gave up 4 bases and V 5 bases, and 4 bases lay outside the gene matches. From germline, CDR1 is SQVTM and CDR2 ANQGSEA. CDR3 region: CSVTSGPYNEQFF. DNA of the CDR3: TGCAGCGTTACTAGCGGCCCATACAATGAGCAGTTCTTC.

The chain couples TRBV5-4 to TRBJ1-2; 8 positions agree with TRBD1. V lost 1 base, J lost 3 bases, and 5 bases stayed unmatched. In germline, CDR1 is SGHNT, CDR2 YYREEE (reference sequence). This CDR3 has 15 amino acids. In DNA, the CDR3 is TGTGCCAGCAGCTTGTGGCCAGGGGGCGACTATGGCTACACCTTC. Translation gives CASSLWPGGDYGYTF.